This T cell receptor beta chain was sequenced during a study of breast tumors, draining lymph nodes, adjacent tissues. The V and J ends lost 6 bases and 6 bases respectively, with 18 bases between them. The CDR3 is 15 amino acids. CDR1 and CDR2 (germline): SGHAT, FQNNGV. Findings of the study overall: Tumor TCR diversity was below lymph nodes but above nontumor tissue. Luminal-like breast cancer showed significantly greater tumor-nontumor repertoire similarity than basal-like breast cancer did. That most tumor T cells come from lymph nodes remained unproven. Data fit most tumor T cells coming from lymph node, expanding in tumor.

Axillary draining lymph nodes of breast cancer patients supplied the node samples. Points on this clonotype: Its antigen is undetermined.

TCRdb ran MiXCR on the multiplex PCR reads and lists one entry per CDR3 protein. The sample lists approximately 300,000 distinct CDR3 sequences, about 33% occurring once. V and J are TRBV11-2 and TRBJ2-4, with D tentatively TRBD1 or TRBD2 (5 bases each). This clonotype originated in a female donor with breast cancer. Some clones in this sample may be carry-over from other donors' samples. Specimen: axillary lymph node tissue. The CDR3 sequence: CASRSPETGGNIQYF. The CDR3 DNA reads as TGTGCCAGCAGGAGTCCAGAGACTGGGGGAAACATTCAGTACTTC.